One sample yielded the 26 T cell receptor beta chains listed below, sequenced in a study of T-cell reconstitution after alpha-beta-depleted transplantation in children. TCRbeta library preparation incorporated unique molecular identifiers. TCRdb re-called the PCR reads through MiXCR, storing one row per CDR3 protein. The data show about 200,000 distinct CDR3 sequences, about 7% seen once. The starting material was PBMCs, obtained before TCRalphabeta/CD19-depleted stem cell transplant. Receptors originate from a boy younger than 10 with acute lymphoblastic leukemia, due to receive a stem cell transplant.

There are many counts of this clonotype. This chain connects TRBV28 to TRBJ2-5, with 11 bases aligning to TRBD2. The CDR3 loop spans 15 amino acids. Germline V gene data show CDR1 as MDHEN and CDR2 as SYDVKM. J lost 5 bases, V lost 5 bases, and 7 bases had no gene match. CDR3 region: CASSQLAGAVETQYF. The CDR3 nucleotides read TGTGCCAGCAGTCAACTAGCGGGAGCAGTTGAGACCCAGTACTTC.

In its sample, this clonotype was seen many times. This chain connects TRBV28 to TRBJ1-3; D is unresolved. V lost 8 bases, J lost 4 bases, and 12 bases lay in between. CDR3 size: 13 residues. From germline, CDR1 is MDHEN and CDR2 SYDVKM. The CDR3 coding sequence is TGTGCCAGCGCTCGAGTACAGGGAAACACCATATATTTT. It yields the protein CASARVQGNTIYF.

This clonotype was counted ten times or more. J is TRBJ2-1 and V is TRBV4-2, with D unresolved. V was shortened by 3 bases and J by 5 bases, with 5 bases between the two germline ends. The length of the CDR3 is 12 residues. In germline, CDR1 is LGHNA, CDR2 YNFKEQ. The CDR3 bases are TGTGCCAGCAGCCAGCCCCACAATGAGCAGTTCTTC. The encoded protein is CASSQPHNEQFF.

The sample holds many counts of this clonotype. J is TRBJ2-1 and V is TRBV7-2; a weak D match, TRBD2 (7 bases). CDR3 length: 15 residues. Germline V lookup: CDR1 SGHTA, CDR2 FQGNSA. Trimming took off 3 bases at V and 7 bases at J, with 16 bases between the two ends. The CDR3 region has the DNA TGTGCCAGCAGCTTGGGGGCGGGAGTTGGAAATGAGCAGTTCTTC. Protein product: CASSLGAGVGNEQFF.

The rearrangement uses TRBV5-6 and TRBJ1-6; 8 bases match TRBD1. Germline V gene lookup returns CDR1 SGHDT and CDR2 YYEEEE. Trimming removed 4 bases from V and 2 bases from J; junction bases left unmatched: 5. The CDR3 is 16 residues long. CDR3 DNA sequence: TGTGCCAGCAGCGTACGACAGGGGACCTATAATTCACCCCTCCACTTT. Translating it yields CASSVRQGTYNSPLHF.

This clonotype was detected only a few times. The chain recombines TRBV5-1 with TRBJ2-1, with 13 positions matching TRBD2. CDR3 length: 18 amino acids. Germline CDR1 and CDR2: SGHRS and YFSETQ. V gave up 2 bases and J gave up 6 bases; unmatched junction bases: 11. The CDR3, as DNA: TGCGCCAGCAGCTTAAACCCGACTAGCGGGGGGACTATCAATGAGCAGTTCTTC. This translates into CASSLNPTSGGTINEQFF.

In this sample, this clonotype turned up many times. This chain's CDR3 is CASGATAPNTGELFF. The DNA of the CDR3 is TGTGCCAGCGGCGCTACAGCCCCCAACACCGGGGAGCTGTTTTTT. The chain has TRBV7-9 and TRBJ2-2; no definite D call. Germline-derived CDR1 and CDR2 are SEHNR and FQNEAQ (reference sequence). CDR3 length equals 15 residues. V shed 8 bases and J shed 2 bases, with 15 bases lying between them.

The rearrangement uses TRBV25-1 and TRBJ2-1; D perhaps matches TRBD1 (5 bases). The V gene lost 6 bases and the J gene lost 9 bases, with 15 bases spanning the gap. Germline CDR1 and CDR2: MGHDK and SYGVNS. The length of the CDR3 is 13 residues. The CDR3 bases are TGTGCCAGCAGCTCAGGTGGGGCATTTGAGCAGTTCTTC. Protein: CASSSGGAFEQFF. The whole variable domain, remainder taken from reference TRBV25-1 and TRBJ2-1, is EADIYQTPRYLVIGTGKKITLECSQTMGHDKMYWYQQDPGMELHLIHYSYGVNSTEKGDLSSESTVSRIRTEHFPLTLESARPSHTSQYLCASSSGGAFEQFFGPGTRLTVL.

This sequence joins TRBV7-2 and TRBJ1-3, with D possibly TRBD1 on 5 matching bases. CDR1 and CDR2 from the germline V gene are SGHTA and FQGNSA. V shed 1 base and J shed 6 bases, with 7 bases lying between them. The CDR3 runs to 13 residues. The DNA of the CDR3 is TGTGCCAGCAGCTTAGGCAGGGTAAACACCATATATTTT. Protein product: CASSLGRVNTIYF.

This clonotype was seen only a few times. The gene calls are TRBV20-1 and TRBJ2-3; 13 nucleotides align to TRBD2. CDR1 is DFQATT and CDR2 is SNEGSKA in the germline V gene (reference sequence). Trimming removed 1 base from V and 2 bases from J; junction bases left unmatched: 6. CDR3 length: 17 amino acids. The CDR3 loop is CSARGLGTSGTTDTQYF. CDR3 nucleotides: TGCAGTGCTAGAGGCCTCGGGACTAGCGGGACCACAGATACGCAGTATTTT.

The chain couples TRBV20-1 to TRBJ1-5; D unclear. V was shortened by 5 bases and J by 4 bases, with 21 bases between the two germline ends. The germline V gene encodes CDR1 DFQATT and CDR2 SNEGSKA (reference sequence). This CDR3 is built from 16 residues. For the CDR3, the DNA is TGCAGTGCTCCCCAAAACCAGGTTGCCGGAAATCAGCCCCAGCATTTT. It translates to CSAPQNQVAGNQPQHF.

This clonotype was seen a handful of times. The J gene is TRBJ2-3, the V gene TRBV20-1, with 9 bases aligning to TRBD2. The CDR3 extends over 16 amino acids. Germline V gene data show CDR1 as DFQATT and CDR2 as SNEGSKA (reference sequence). Germline trimming cut 4 bases from V and 3 bases from J; bases unmatched to any gene: 11. As DNA, the CDR3 is TGCAGTGCTACCCCTGGGCGGGGGGGCTCTACAGATACGCAGTATTTT. It is translated as CSATPGRGGSTDTQYF.

The sample holds many counts of this clonotype. The chain recombines TRBV20-1 with TRBJ2-1; D possibly corresponds to TRBD2 (5 bases). The CDR3 extends over 14 amino acids. The ends were cut back, 3 bases at V and 2 bases at J, with 11 bases in the middle. CDR1 is DFQATT, CDR2 SNEGSKA, per germline (reference sequence). The CDR3 region is CSASRLLTYNEQFF. CDR3 sequence (DNA): TGCAGTGCTAGTCGACTACTAACCTACAATGAGCAGTTCTTC.

This clonotype was found many times. The chain recombines TRBV4-1 with TRBJ2-1, with a possible D match to TRBD1 (6 bases). V shed 8 bases and J shed 15 bases, with 17 bases lying between them. The CDR3 contains 11 residues. The germline CDR1 and CDR2 sequences are MGHRA and YSYEKL. CDR3 DNA sequence: TGCGCCAGCCACATATCAGGGGTGTGGTTCTTC. Encoded protein: CASHISGVWFF.

This clonotype has a handful of counts. The chain recombines TRBV28 with TRBJ1-1; possible D gene TRBD1, 6 bases. Germline loops: CDR1 MDHEN, CDR2 SYDVKM. This CDR3 contains 15 residues. V was trimmed by 6 bases and J by 0 bases, leaving 14 bases between them. CDR3 region: CASSNGDNLNTEAFF. The CDR3 DNA sequence: TGTGCCAGCAGCAACGGGGACAACCTGAACACTGAAGCTTTCTTT.

This clonotype was detected ten times or more. The V and J genes are TRBV10-3 and TRBJ1-1, with no clear D. Deletions cut 3 bases from V and 0 bases from J, with 8 bases between. Germline V gene lookup returns CDR1 ENHRY and CDR2 SYGVKD. The CDR3 runs 14 residues. The CDR3 loop is CAISEGFMNTEAFF. CDR3 nucleotide sequence: TGTGCCATCAGTGAAGGTTTTATGAACACTGAAGCTTTCTTT.

The table lists this clonotype with a few counts. The chain employs TRBV29-1 and TRBJ1-2; no reliable D call. V was cut by 5 bases and J by 7 bases, with 14 bases left in between. The V gene's germline CDR1 is SQVTM and CDR2 ANQGSEA. This CDR3 is 12 amino acids long. The CDR3 sequence is CSVPGPQGGYTF. CDR3 DNA: TGCAGCGTTCCAGGTCCCCAAGGTGGCTACACCTTC.

This clonotype was observed many times. This chain joins TRBV9 and TRBJ2-5; D might be TRBD2 (5 bases). Trimming cost V 1 base and J 4 bases, with 11 bases left between them. The CDR3 loop spans 14 amino acids. CDR1 is SGDLS, CDR2 YYNGEE, per germline. DNA of the CDR3: TGTGCCAGCAGCGTATCAGCAGAGGGAGAGACCCAGTACTTC. Translation gives CASSVSAEGETQYF.

The J gene is TRBJ2-1, the V gene TRBV7-9; D assignment may be TRBD1 or TRBD2 (5 bases each). V dropped 5 bases and J dropped 6 bases, with 14 bases sitting between them. The CDR3 covers 14 residues. Germline assignment: CDR1 SEHNR and CDR2 FQNEAQ (reference sequence). CDR3 coding DNA: TGTGCCAGCAGCCCCGGGACCCCGCCCAATGAGCAGTTCTTC. It is translated as CASSPGTPPNEQFF.

The rearrangement links TRBV5-1 to TRBJ2-5, with 9 nucleotides matching TRBD2. The CDR3 sequence is 15 residues long. Unmatched junction bases numbered 9, after V lost 4 bases and J lost 5 bases. Per the germline V gene, CDR1 is SGHRS and CDR2 is YFSETQ. The CDR3 DNA sequence: TGCGCCAGCAGCCACGTAGCGGGAGATGGGGAGACCCAGTACTTC. The encoded protein is CASSHVAGDGETQYF.

This clonotype was found a few times. CDR3 DNA sequence: TGTGCCAGCAGTTTAACGCCCGAAGGTTACGAGCAGTACTTC. Residues: CASSLTPEGYEQYF. The chain carries TRBV28 and TRBJ2-7, with D unresolved. CDR3 length equals 14 residues. CDR1 and CDR2 (germline): MDHEN, SYDVKM. The V end lost 2 bases, the J end lost 4 bases, and 12 bases lay between the germline ends.

The table lists this clonotype with many counts. The genes are TRBV5-1 and TRBJ2-1; perhaps TRBD2 as D (6 bases). The CDR3 length is 13 residues. Germline assignment: CDR1 SGHRS and CDR2 YFSETQ. V gave up 5 bases and J gave up 10 bases, with 16 bases separating them. The CDR3: CASRPRIGLEQFF. The CDR3 region has the DNA TGCGCCAGCAGACCGAGGATCGGACTAGAGCAGTTCTTC.

This clonotype was seen at least ten times. The gene calls are TRBV4-3 and TRBJ1-1; possible D gene TRBD1, 5 bases. V gave up 0 bases and J gave up 1 base, with 15 bases separating them. The CDR3 has 17 amino acids. The V gene's germline CDR1 is LGHNA and CDR2 YSLEER. This CDR3 is CASSQDQGAGSNTEAFF. The CDR3 region has the DNA TGCGCCAGCAGCCAAGATCAGGGAGCAGGGTCGAACACTGAAGCTTTCTTT.

The rearrangement uses TRBV12-3 or TRBV12-4 and TRBJ2-5, with unresolved D. This CDR3 is 16 amino acids long. Trimming took 6 bases from V and 5 from J, leaving 22 bases between them. The CDR3 region is CASRSGRLPISETQYF. CDR3 bases: TGTGCCAGCAGATCCGGTCGGCTCCCAATTTCGGAGACCCAGTACTTC.

Worth noting for this clonotype: This may stem from a read error, because a much larger clone lies one nucleotide away. This CDR3 is missing its conserved last phenylalanine or tryptophan, likely due to a read error. This chain connects TRBV7-9 to TRBJ2-7; the D gene is possibly TRBD1 (6 bases). This CDR3 is built from 14 residues. Between the trimmed V and J ends, which lost 7 bases and 0 bases, there was a span of 13 bases. Germline V gene lookup returns CDR1 SEHNR and CDR2 FQNEAQ (reference sequence). The chain's CDR3 is CASTGTPSSYEQYY. The DNA for the CDR3 is TGTGCCAGCACCGGGACACCGAGCTCCTACGAGCAGTACTAC.

The V call is TRBV10-2, the J call TRBJ1-5; possibly TRBD1 for D (5 bases). The CDR3 covers 15 residues. The germline CDR1 and CDR2 sequences are WSHSY and SAAADI. V was shortened by 4 bases and J by 2 bases, with 12 bases between the two germline ends. DNA for the CDR3: TGCGCCAGCAGTGGGGGCAGGGAAGGCAATCAGCCCCAGCATTTT. Translating it yields CASSGGREGNQPQHF.